Below, one TCR beta chain is given with its context. Its antigen is unidentified. Germline V CDR1 and CDR2: ENHRY, SYGVKD. V shed 0 bases and J shed 1 base, with 19 bases lying between them. The CDR3 has 20 residues. Scientists amplified the TCR beta CDR3 regions from RNA transcripts. RT-PCR with HTBI primers came first, then second-round multiplex PCR. TCRdb used MiXCR to reprocess the multiplex PCR reads, holding one entry per CDR3 protein. The repertoire holds approximately 1.2 million distinct CDR3 sequences, with about two fifths as singletons. Excluded were patients with other autoimmune diseases, uncontrolled infections, pregnancy or lactation. The data were obtained in a study of Graves' ophthalmopathy and Graves' hyperthyroidism. Study at large: A follow-up of 18 months without ophthalmopathy meant that hyperthyroidism was stable.

General study findings and limits: Most thyroid-expanded clonotypes exceeding 0.001 frequency were also found in blood.

The chain couples TRBV10-3 to TRBJ2-6, with D perhaps TRBD1 (6 bases). Sample: peripheral blood or thyroid tissue (not recorded which). This receptor was taken from an adult man with Graves' hyperthyroidism. CDR3 bases: TGTGCCATCAGTGAGTCCCCTGGGACAAGGAATCGTTCTGGGGCCAACGTCCTGACTTTC. Translation: CAISESPGTRNRSGANVLTF.